The T cell receptor beta chain under discussion was sequenced for a study of cytomegalovirus exposure and HLA in healthy donors. Germline loops: CDR1 SNHLY, CDR2 FYNNEI. J gave up 11 bases and V 3 bases, and 15 bases lay outside the gene matches. This CDR3 spans 15 amino acids. Notes on the study in general: The study labeled more than 150 TCR beta chains cytomegalovirus-associated. Published work reported that the classifier diagnosed cytomegalovirus status with high specificity and sensitivity. Most of the TCR beta V segments (in an earlier analysis) were productive either about 87% or about 30% of the time. From TCR beta sequences, most subjects' HLA-A and HLA-B alleles were reportedly predicted accurately.

PCR primers comprised 60 Vbeta and 13 Jbeta primers. Sequencing was performed with immunoSEQ multiplex PCR; in TCRdb, only in-frame clones are kept and a portion is missing. This sample's table has tens of thousands of clones. With respect to this clone: Its target is unknown.

The material sequenced was PBMCs. This TCR came from a woman aged 25 to 45 in good health and CMV-seronegative. The gene calls are TRBV2 and TRBJ1-1; TRBD1 matches at 7 bases. CDR3 protein: CASSDVIVRLRGAFF. The CDR3 bases are TGTGCCAGCAGTGATGTCATAGTTAGGCTCAGGGGGGCTTTCTTT.